The present T cell receptor (beta chain) was sequenced within a study of T cell repertoires in cytomegalovirus infection. The study, taken as a whole, reports: HLA-C-restricted TCR beta clonotypes specific for CMV led the ex vivo response.

V was shortened by 8 bases and J by 8 bases, with 18 bases between the two germline ends. The CDR3 contains 13 residues. Only a few counts were recorded for this clonotype. The antigen is undetermined. TCRdb fed the reads into MiXCR, producing one record per CDR3 protein. The sample gives around 740,000 distinct CDR3 sequences, 35% of which show up once; 2.5% to 3.5% is in the top ten. Sequencing was performed on PBMCs. The TCR comes from a human donor in good health (CMV status not recorded). Some clones in this sample may be carry-over from other donors' samples. The rearrangement links TRBV12-3 or TRBV12-4 to TRBJ1-2; maybe TRBD1 (5 bases). CDR3 residues: CASGKGGAGGYTF. As DNA, the CDR3 is TGTGCCAGCGGAAAGGGAGGGGCTGGGGGCTACACCTTC.